This T cell receptor (beta chain) derives from a study of siplizumab effects on memory and regulatory T cells. The CDR3 contains 13 residues. With 4 bases clipped from V and 8 bases from J, the junction kept 7 bases outside the gene matches. Per germline, CDR1 SQVTM and CDR2 ANQGSEA. Here immunoSEQ multiplex PCR was the method, and the copy in TCRdb shows in-frame clones only, minus some. The table has about 97,000 clones, nearly 95% seen once. This TCR derives from a human donor in good health. The sequenced material came from non-Treg CD4+ T cells sorted from blood. The chain carries TRBV29-1 and TRBJ2-3; TRBD2 matches at 9 bases. The chain's CDR3 is CSVGSGRGVTQYF. For the CDR3, the DNA is TGCAGCGTTGGTAGCGGGAGAGGGGTTACGCAGTATTTT.